One and the same sample provided the 22 T cell receptor beta chains below, sequenced in a study of T cell responses to AZD1222 COVID-19 vaccine. Clones were sequenced by immunoSEQ multiplex PCR, and TCRdb holds only the in-frame ones, with some missing. The repertoire holds 75,000 to 95,000 clones, with about 92% as singletons. This specimen was peripheral blood, taken on day 0 of AZD1222 vaccination. Source of these receptors: an adult in good health.

The rearrangement links TRBV14 to TRBJ2-1; D remains unclear. CDR1 and CDR2 from the germline V gene are SGHDN and FVKESK. The V end lost 5 bases, the J end lost 7 bases, and 12 bases lay between the germline ends. The CDR3 is 13 amino acids. The CDR3 DNA is TGTGCCAGCAGCTACGTTCGGTGGAATGAGCAGTTCTTC. Protein: CASSYVRWNEQFF.

This clone was seen once. The rearrangement joins TRBV28 to TRBJ1-1; maybe TRBD1 (6 bases). Trimming stripped 8 bases from V and 8 bases from J, with 18 bases between. The CDR3 has 13 residues. In germline, CDR1 is MDHEN, CDR2 SYDVKM. CDR3 sequence (DNA): TGTGCCAGCTTTCAACGGGACACCCAAGAAGCTTTCTTT. Encoded protein: CASFQRDTQEAFF.

This clone was seen a single time. This chain joins TRBV5-6 and TRBJ1-1; D unclear. Germline V gene sequence: CDR1 SGHDT, CDR2 YYEEEE. The CDR3 is 17 residues long. V lost 0 bases, J lost 8 bases, and 23 bases lay in between. The CDR3 coding sequence is TGTGCCAGCAGCTTGGTCCTGGGTCCGGGTGCTCCCTTGGAAGCTTTCTTT. Translation: CASSLVLGPGAPLEAFF.

The chain recombines TRBV3-1 (or the pseudogene TRBV3-2) with TRBJ2-6, with 7 bases that match TRBD1. Per the germline V gene, CDR1 is LGHDT and CDR2 is YNNKEL (reference sequence). Losses at the gene ends were 0 bases for V and 1 base for J; bases not matched to a gene: 15. This CDR3 spans 21 amino acids. CDR3 DNA: TGTGCCAGCAGCCAAGATCGATACAGGGGAAGAACAGGTTCTGGGGCCAACGTCCTGACTTTC. Its translation is CASSQDRYRGRTGSGANVLTF.

The rearrangement joins TRBV18 to TRBJ1-6; 7 positions agree with TRBD1. V gave up 2 bases and J gave up 7 bases; unmatched junction bases: 14. This CDR3 has 18 amino acids. In germline, CDR1 is KGHSH, CDR2 LQKENI. The CDR3 sequence is CASSPSGGSARNNSPLHF. In nucleotides, the CDR3 is TGTGCCAGCTCACCATCAGGGGGATCAGCGAGAAACAATTCACCCCTCCACTTT.

This clone has only a few counts. J is TRBJ2-4 and V is TRBV7-3, with 7 nucleotides matching TRBD1. V was clipped by 1 base and J by 0 bases; unmatched bases: 3. Germline V CDR1 and CDR2: SGHTA, FQGTGA. This CDR3 spans 16 amino acids. The CDR3 sequence is CASSLRQGVAKNIQYF. The DNA for the CDR3 is TGTGCCAGCAGCTTAAGGCAGGGGGTAGCCAAAAACATTCAGTACTTC.

V is TRBV5-5 and J is TRBJ1-1; D not resolved. Germline V gene sequence: CDR1 SGHKS, CDR2 YYEKEE (reference sequence). The V end lost 0 bases, the J end lost 0 bases, and 12 bases lay between the germline ends. The CDR3 runs 16 residues. DNA for the CDR3: TGTGCCAGCAGCTTGGGGTCAGGACCCATGAACACTGAAGCTTTCTTT. Translating gives CASSLGSGPMNTEAFF.

The chain combines TRBV24-1 with TRBJ2-5; no definite D call. CDR3 length: 14 residues. Germline V gives CDR1 KGHDR, CDR2 SFDVKD. V was cut by 4 bases and J by 7 bases, with 15 bases left in between. CDR3 nucleotides: TGTGCCACCAGTGAAGACGGTCCCAGGCCGACCCAGTACTTC. Residues: CATSEDGPRPTQYF.

The chain combines TRBV14 with TRBJ1-1; 7 bases are shared with TRBD1. The V gene's germline CDR1 is SGHDN and CDR2 FVKESK. The CDR3 sequence is 13 residues long. V trimming: 3 bases; J trimming: 5 bases; junction bases outside the gene matches: 3. The CDR3 loop is CASSHRTGTEAFF. Written as DNA, the CDR3 is TGTGCCAGCAGCCATCGGACAGGTACTGAAGCTTTCTTT.

The V gene is TRBV19, the J gene TRBJ1-5; no reliable D call. With 3 bases removed from V and 2 bases from J, the gap between germline ends came to 8 bases. The CDR3 spans 14 residues. Per the germline V gene, CDR1 is LNHDA and CDR2 is SQIVND (reference sequence). CDR3 nucleotides: TGTGCCAGTAGTATGCCCCCGGGCAATCAGCCCCAGCATTTT. Translation: CASSMPPGNQPQHF.

For the CDR3, the DNA is TGCAGTGCTAGTGGGACAGGGCTTCGCTATGGCTACACCTTC. Amino acid sequence: CSASGTGLRYGYTF. V gene TRBV20-1 combines with J gene TRBJ1-2; 9 bases align to TRBD1. J gave up 4 bases and V 3 bases, and 6 bases lay outside the gene matches. From germline, CDR1 is DFQATT and CDR2 SNEGSKA (reference sequence). This CDR3 spans 14 amino acids.

V and J are TRBV9 and TRBJ1-1, with a possible D match to TRBD1 (6 bases). V was clipped by 0 bases and J by 11 bases, with 17 bases between them. CDR1 SGDLS and CDR2 YYNGEE come from the germline V gene. CDR3 length: 14 amino acids. CDR3 nucleotides: TGTGCCAGCAGCGTAGTGGGGGGCGAGTTTAGGGCTTTCTTT. It codes for CASSVVGGEFRAFF.

V is TRBV15 and J is TRBJ2-7; possible D gene TRBD1, 5 bases. Germline CDR1 is LNHNV and CDR2 is YYDKDF (reference sequence). The CDR3 runs 14 residues. Deletions cut 0 bases from V and 2 bases from J, with 8 bases between. For the CDR3, the DNA is TGTGCCACCAGCAGAGAGGGGCTACCCTACGAGCAGTACTTC. As protein: CATSREGLPYEQYF.

The chain employs TRBV25-1 and TRBJ2-1; maybe TRBD1 (6 bases). Germline V lookup: CDR1 MGHDK, CDR2 SYGVNS. The germline V and J ends were trimmed by 0 bases and 5 bases, with 17 bases remaining between them. There are 17 residues in the CDR3. The CDR3 nucleotides read TGTGCCAGCAGTGAATATGGTAAGGGGGTCTTGGACAATGAGCAGTTCTTC. It is translated as CASSEYGKGVLDNEQFF.

A single count supports this clone. This chain connects TRBV11-3 to TRBJ2-6; D might be TRBD1 (5 bases). The germline V and J ends were trimmed by 4 bases and 3 bases, with 10 bases remaining between them. CDR1 is SGHNT, CDR2 YENEEA, per germline. The CDR3 is 15 amino acids. This chain's CDR3 is CASSSRGIGANVLTF. The CDR3 DNA is TGTGCCAGCAGCTCAAGGGGAATTGGGGCCAACGTCCTGACTTTC.

The chain links TRBV2 to TRBJ2-3; no definite D call. The germline V gene encodes CDR1 SNHLY and CDR2 FYNNEI. This CDR3 is 13 amino acids long. V was pared by 5 bases and J by 2 bases, with 8 bases between. As DNA, the CDR3 is TGTGCCAGCAGTAGTCCAACCACAGATACGCAGTATTTT. This sequence encodes CASSSPTTDTQYF.

A word on this clone: The sample contains more than one DNA sequence encoding this CDR3. The chain links TRBV6-1 to TRBJ1-1; 9 nucleotides align to TRBD1. With V trimmed by 2 bases and J by 5 bases, 6 bases remained unmatched. This CDR3 is built from 15 residues. From germline, CDR1 is MNHNS and CDR2 SASEGT. In DNA form, the CDR3 reads TGTGCCAGCAGTGAATTAGGACAGGGGCTTACTGAAGCTTTCTTT. Its translation: CASSELGQGLTEAFF.

In its sample, this clone is medium-sized. The genes are TRBV30 and TRBJ2-2, with 7 bases aligning to TRBD2. The CDR3 length is 13 residues. The trim removed 0 bases at V and 7 bases at J, leaving 2 bases unmatched. CDR1 is GTSNPN, CDR2 SVGIG, per germline (reference sequence). The CDR3 coding sequence is TGTGCCTGGAGTGTAGCGGGGATCGGGGAGCTGTTTTTT. It codes for CAWSVAGIGELFF.

The chain employs TRBV7-3 and TRBJ2-5, with 8 bases lining up with TRBD1. Germline CDR1 reads SGHTA; CDR2 reads FQGTGA. There are 14 residues in the CDR3. V lost 1 base and J lost 5; bases outside the gene matches: 3. DNA for the CDR3: TGTGCCAGCAGCTTAATTGGACAGGGCGAGACCCAGTACTTC. Residues: CASSLIGQGETQYF.

The chain recombines TRBV5-1 with TRBJ1-4; D might be TRBD1 (6 bases). This CDR3 comprises 15 residues. Trimming cost V 0 bases and J 8 bases, with 14 bases left between them. CDR1 and CDR2 (germline): SGHRS, YFSETQ. CDR3 protein: CASSLEVGGREKLFF. In DNA, the CDR3 is TGCGCCAGCAGCTTGGAAGTAGGGGGGAGAGAAAAACTGTTTTTT. Together with reference TRBV5-1 and TRBJ1-4, the CDR3 gives the full variable domain: KAGVTQTPRYLIKTRGQQVTLSCSPISGHRSVSWYQQTPGQGLQFLFEYFSETQRNKGNFPGRFSGRQFSNSRSEMNVSTLELGDSALYLCASSLEVGGREKLFFGSGTQLSVL.

The V and J genes are TRBV2 and TRBJ2-1; D might be TRBD2 (6 bases). The V end lost 6 bases, the J end lost 0 bases, and 15 bases lay between the germline ends. Germline V gene sequence: CDR1 SNHLY, CDR2 FYNNEI. The CDR3 runs to 16 residues. CDR3 region: CASSLNSGSSYNEQFF. The CDR3 DNA reads as TGTGCCAGCAGCCTCAATAGCGGAAGCTCCTACAATGAGCAGTTCTTC.

This clone was recorded once. The chain recombines TRBV7-9 with TRBJ2-6; 7 nucleotides line up with TRBD1. V was clipped by 5 bases and J by 9 bases; unmatched bases: 7. CDR3 length: 14 amino acids. The germline CDR1 and CDR2 sequences are SEHNR and FQNEAQ (reference sequence). The CDR3 DNA is TGTGCCAGCAGCCCAAGGGACAGACGCAACGTCCTGACTTTC. Translated, it gives CASSPRDRRNVLTF. The variable domain in full, with the rest retrieved from reference TRBV7-9 and TRBJ2-6, is DTGVSQNPRHKITKRGQNVTFRCDPISEHNRLYWYRQTLGQGPEFLTYFQNEAQLEKSRLLSDRFSAERPKGSFSTLEIQRTEQGDSAMYLCASSPRDRRNVLTFGAGSRLTVL.